This entry concerns a single TCR beta chain. Antigen: not known. This sample was taken from a study of beta chain features in type 1 diabetes. Study as a whole: Across every sample, roughly 100 million sorted cells were examined in total. Study-wide results and caveats: At VDJ recombination sites, type 1 diabetes patients had fewer insertions and more deleted nucleotides. Moderate but significant shortening of TCRB CDR3s was recorded in all four CD4+ subsets from Type 1 diabetes patients.

TCRB transcripts that were expressed got sequenced, as all of the isolated RNA had been reverse transcribed. Naive, central memory and regulatory T cell samples yielded about 3.9 million reads on average. Sequencing used immunoSEQ multiplex PCR; TCRdb keeps in-frame clones, though not all of them. The sample records over 600,000 clones, around 12% being singletons. The authors obtained over 98% purity in all sorted populations. This receptor was taken from a man aged 30 to 39 with type 1 diabetes. Specimen: naive CD4+ T cells from blood.

DNA for the CDR3: TGTGCCAGCAGCCCGTCGGGGGGCCACTTTTATTCACCCCTCCACTTT. This translates into CASSPSGGHFYSPLHF. The gene calls are TRBV5-4 and TRBJ1-6; maybe TRBD1 (6 bases). This CDR3 comprises 16 residues. Germline V gene data show CDR1 as SGHNT and CDR2 as YYREEE (reference sequence). Trimming left V 4 bases short and J 8 bases short, with 19 bases between.